These 31 T cell receptor beta chains originate from one sample sequenced in a study of T cell responses to AZD1222 COVID-19 vaccine. Assay: immunoSEQ multiplex PCR; the TCRdb copy retains only in-frame clones and omits some. This sample has some 130,000 clones, with roughly 90% found just once. The sequencing used peripheral blood, collected on day 0 of AZD1222 vaccination. These receptors all come from an adult in good health.

Many counts were recorded for this clone. CDR3 amino acids: CASSPANWRANQPQHF. The CDR3 DNA is TGTGCCAGCTCACCAGCGAACTGGAGGGCAAATCAGCCCCAGCATTTT. The J gene is TRBJ1-5, the V gene TRBV18; no definite D call. V was pared by 2 bases and J by 4 bases, with 15 bases between. This CDR3 is 16 amino acids long. Germline V gives CDR1 KGHSH, CDR2 LQKENI.

The chain couples TRBV9 to TRBJ2-6; the D is unclear. The germline CDR1 and CDR2 sequences are SGDLS and YYNGEE. V was shortened by 6 bases and J by 0 bases, with 4 bases between the two germline ends. CDR3 length: 13 residues. In nucleotides, the CDR3 is TGTGCCAGCAAGCACTCTGGGGCCAACGTCCTGACTTTC. It specifies CASKHSGANVLTF.

In the case of this clone: A much larger clone sits a single nucleotide away, making a read error possible. V is TRBV3-1 (or the pseudogene TRBV3-2) and J is TRBJ1-6; possibly TRBD1 for D (6 bases). The CDR3 runs to 17 residues. Germline values: CDR1 LGHDT, CDR2 YNNKEL (reference sequence). The CDR3 DNA reads as TGTGCCAGCAGCGGAAACTCCGGGACAAGGAGAAATTCACCCTTCCACTTT. It codes for CASSGNSGTRRNSPFHF.

The CDR3 DNA reads as TGTGCCAGCTCACTCGACAGGGCTGCAGGGGATGGCTACACCTTC. This translates into CASSLDRAAGDGYTF. The V gene is TRBV18, the J gene TRBJ1-2; TRBD1 matches 7 bases. Trimming took 4 bases from V and 6 from J; bases not matched to a gene: 11. The CDR3 consists of 15 residues. From germline, CDR1 is KGHSH and CDR2 LQKENI.

The CDR3 bases are TGTGCCAGCAGCTTGTGGACGAGCTCCTATAATTCACCCCTCCACTTT. Encoded protein: CASSLWTSSYNSPLHF. The gene calls are TRBV5-4 and TRBJ1-6; D is unclear. Trimming removed 1 base from V and 0 bases from J, with 8 bases in between. This CDR3 comprises 16 residues. The V gene's germline CDR1 is SGHNT and CDR2 YYREEE (reference sequence).

The J gene is TRBJ1-1, the V gene TRBV7-2; 7 nucleotides line up with TRBD1. J gave up 1 base and V 2 bases, and 4 bases lay outside the gene matches. This CDR3 region has 15 residues. Germline CDR1 and CDR2: SGHTA and FQGNSA. The CDR3 bases are TGTGCCAGCAGCTTAATGCAGGGGGAGAACACTGAAGCTTTCTTT. Protein product: CASSLMQGENTEAFF.

The J gene is TRBJ1-5, the V gene TRBV28; TRBD1 matches at 7 bases. Per the germline V gene, CDR1 is MDHEN and CDR2 is SYDVKM. V shed 10 bases, J shed 7 bases, and the junction held 13 bases outside the gene matches. This CDR3 spans 14 amino acids. This CDR3 is CATSKEGARQPQHF. Here the CDR3 DNA reads TGTGCCACCTCAAAGGAGGGGGCGAGGCAGCCCCAGCATTTT.

The chain carries TRBV27 and TRBJ2-1, with 8 positions matching TRBD1. V dropped 3 bases and J dropped 16; count of bases not matched to a gene: 11. The CDR3 loop spans 13 amino acids. The germline V gene encodes CDR1 MNHEY and CDR2 SMNVEV (reference sequence). CDR3 bases: TGTGCCAGCAGTTTTGACAGGGGAATTAAGGAATTCTTC. It translates to CASSFDRGIKEFF.

V usage is TRBV30 and J usage is TRBJ1-5; maybe TRBD1 (5 bases). Germline lookup yields CDR1 GTSNPN and CDR2 SVGIG (reference sequence). The CDR3 length is 15 residues. The V and J ends lost 3 bases and 1 base respectively, with 13 bases between them. The CDR3 is CAWRTPGPSNQPQHF. CDR3 nucleotides: TGTGCCTGGAGGACTCCGGGACCGAGCAATCAGCCCCAGCATTTT.

This clone was counted a single time. The V and J genes are TRBV7-3 and TRBJ2-2, with 9 bases that match TRBD1. CDR1 and CDR2 from the germline V gene are SGHTA and FQGTGA. The V and J ends lost 5 bases and 6 bases, in that order; junction bases with no gene match: 13. The CDR3 length is 17 residues. The CDR3: CASSPPGQGIVPGELFF. The CDR3 DNA sequence: TGTGCCAGCAGCCCCCCAGGACAGGGGATCGTTCCCGGGGAGCTGTTTTTT.

The chain couples TRBV7-9 to TRBJ1-4; D might be TRBD1 (6 bases). V lost 5 bases and J lost 7, with 17 bases in between. Germline CDR1 reads SEHNR; CDR2 reads FQNEAQ (reference sequence). This CDR3 contains 15 residues. CDR3 sequence reads: CASSHPGQPGEKLFF. The CDR3 DNA sequence: TGTGCCAGCAGCCATCCGGGACAACCGGGTGAAAAACTGTTTTTT.

This clone was seen just once. The genes are TRBV2 and TRBJ2-2, with TRBD1 identical over 8 bases. Germline CDR1 reads SNHLY; CDR2 reads FYNNEI. The CDR3 totals 14 residues. V was pared by 8 bases and J by 6 bases, with 8 bases of the junction left unmatched. The CDR3 protein is CASGGQVSAGELFF. The CDR3 coding sequence is TGTGCCAGCGGGGGACAGGTTAGCGCCGGGGAGCTGTTTTTT.

This chain links TRBV5-1 with TRBJ1-5; the D is unclear. Germline V gene data show CDR1 as SGHRS and CDR2 as YFSETQ. The CDR3 loop spans 13 amino acids. The V end lost 4 bases, the J end lost 6 bases, and 11 bases lay between the germline ends. CDR3 coding DNA: TGCGCCAGCAGCCCGGGAGGGTCTCAGCCCCAGCATTTT. Its protein product is CASSPGGSQPQHF.

The chain combines TRBV9 with TRBJ2-7; 9 nucleotides agree with TRBD2. Germline loops: CDR1 SGDLS, CDR2 YYNGEE. There are 15 residues in the CDR3. The V gene end was trimmed by 0 bases and the J gene end by 4 bases; junction bases not matched to a gene: 5. The DNA for the CDR3 is TGTGCCAGCAGCGTAGACGCGGGAGGGCTATACGAGCAGTACTTC. It translates to CASSVDAGGLYEQYF.

The CDR3 protein is CASSGNTGVGNTEAFF. Here the CDR3 DNA reads TGTGCCAGCAGCGGCAATACAGGGGTGGGGAACACTGAAGCTTTCTTT. V gene TRBV5-6 combines with J gene TRBJ1-1, with 7 nucleotides matching TRBD1. CDR3 length: 16 amino acids. The ends lost 4 bases at V and 1 base at J; junction bases unmatched: 10. The germline gives CDR1 SGHDT, CDR2 YYEEEE.

The rearrangement joins TRBV11-2 to TRBJ1-5; D is uncertain. Germline values: CDR1 SGHAT, CDR2 FQNNGV. V was trimmed by 5 bases and J by 9 bases, leaving 11 bases between them. The length of the CDR3 is 12 residues. The CDR3: CASSVNKGPQHF. CDR3 coding DNA: TGTGCCAGCAGCGTCAACAAGGGGCCCCAGCATTTT.

The chain has TRBV5-4 and TRBJ2-7; 8 bases agree with TRBD2. Per the germline V gene, CDR1 is SGHNT and CDR2 is YYREEE (reference sequence). The V segment lost 3 bases and the J segment 7 bases; nucleotides outside the gene matches: 9. CDR3 length: 14 amino acids. The CDR3 sequence: CASSSGTSQSEQYF. The CDR3 coding sequence is TGTGCCAGCAGCTCCGGGACTAGTCAAAGTGAGCAGTACTTC.

DNA of the CDR3: TGCGCCAGCAGCCCGACAGGGGTAAATCAGCCCCAGCATTTT. Translating gives CASSPTGVNQPQHF. This sequence joins TRBV5-1 and TRBJ1-5, with 8 bases aligning to TRBD1. Trimming at V came to 4 bases and at J to 4 bases, leaving 4 bases not matched to a gene. The CDR3 extends over 14 amino acids. Germline CDR1 and CDR2: SGHRS and YFSETQ.

This sequence joins TRBV7-9 and TRBJ1-5, with a weak D call TRBD1 (5 bases). From germline, CDR1 is SEHNR and CDR2 FQNEAQ (reference sequence). The CDR3 loop spans 15 amino acids. V lost 5 bases, J lost 0 bases, and 11 bases lay in between. CDR3 region: CASSPGGYSNQPQHF. DNA for the CDR3: TGTGCCAGCAGCCCCGGGGGGTATAGCAATCAGCCCCAGCATTTT.

This clone was recorded once. The chain couples TRBV2 to TRBJ1-1; the D is unclear. The CDR3 runs to 14 residues. From germline, CDR1 is SNHLY and CDR2 FYNNEI. Trimming left V 4 bases short and J 1 base short, with 10 bases between. The CDR3 DNA reads TGTGCCAGCAGTGGGTCCGGGAGGAACACTGAAGCTTTCTTT. It encodes CASSGSGRNTEAFF.

The chain recombines TRBV6-2 or TRBV6-3 with TRBJ1-2; D perhaps matches TRBD1 (6 bases). CDR1 MNHEY and CDR2 SVGEGT come from the germline V gene. Trimming took 2 bases from V and 4 from J, leaving 11 bases between them. The CDR3 sequence is 14 residues long. Here the CDR3 reads CASSYTGTGYGYTF. The CDR3 DNA reads as TGTGCCAGCAGTTACACAGGGACGGGCTATGGCTACACCTTC.

The V and J genes are TRBV11-3 and TRBJ2-2; 7 nucleotides match TRBD1. Germline CDR1 and CDR2: SGHNT and YENEEA. The CDR3 runs to 15 residues. After removal of 1 base from V and 3 bases from J, the junction contained 2 bases not matched to a gene. The CDR3 loop is CASSLGTGYTGELFF. The DNA of the CDR3 is TGTGCCAGCAGCTTAGGGACAGGATACACCGGGGAGCTGTTTTTT.

The table lists this clone with a count of one. The V gene is TRBV2, the J gene TRBJ1-5; D possibly corresponds to TRBD1 (5 bases). The CDR3 covers 15 residues. V was clipped by 6 bases and J by 5 bases, with 17 bases between them. The germline V gene encodes CDR1 SNHLY and CDR2 FYNNEI. CDR3 nucleotides: TGTGCCAGCAGCGCTTCCGGGACGAATTATCAGCCCCAGCATTTT. This sequence encodes CASSASGTNYQPQHF.

This clone has just one count. The V gene is TRBV19, the J gene TRBJ1-5; a weak D match, TRBD1 (6 bases). Between the trimmed V and J ends, which lost 7 bases and 0 bases, there was a span of 16 bases. Germline V CDR1 and CDR2: LNHDA, SQIVND (reference sequence). CDR3 size: 16 residues. CDR3 bases: TGTGCCAGTACCTCCCCGGGGGGCTCTAGCAATCAGCCCCAGCATTTT. This encodes CASTSPGGSSNQPQHF.

The V and J genes are TRBV7-9 and TRBJ1-1; TRBD1 matches 8 bases. There are 13 residues in the CDR3. CDR1 SEHNR and CDR2 FQNEAQ come from the germline V gene (reference sequence). V lost 8 bases and J lost 4; bases outside the gene matches: 6. CDR3 region: CASGGQGGTEAFF. In DNA form, the CDR3 reads TGTGCCAGCGGCGGACAGGGAGGCACTGAAGCTTTCTTT.

The chain is built from TRBV7-9 and TRBJ1-1; D is ambiguous. Trimming left V 0 bases short and J 1 base short, with 6 bases between. This CDR3 has 14 amino acids. Germline CDR1 reads SEHNR; CDR2 reads FQNEAQ (reference sequence). The CDR3: CASSLALRNTEAFF. In nucleotides, the CDR3 is TGTGCCAGCAGCTTAGCGCTTCGGAACACTGAAGCTTTCTTT.

The chain has TRBV7-3 and TRBJ2-2; D remains ambiguous. Looked up from germline, CDR1 is SGHTA and CDR2 is FQGTGA. The length of the CDR3 is 12 residues. V shed 4 bases and J shed 5 bases, with 5 bases lying between them. The CDR3 DNA follows: TGTGCCAGCAGCTGGGTTACCGGGGAGCTGTTTTTT. It yields the protein CASSWVTGELFF. Filled out from reference TRBV7-3 and TRBJ2-2, the complete variable domain reads GAGVSQTPSNKVTEKGKYVELRCDPISGHTALYWYRQSLGQGPEFLIYFQGTGAADDSGLPNDRFFAVRPEGSVSTLKIQRTERGDSAVYLCASSWVTGELFFGEGSRLTVL.

The V call is TRBV6-5, the J call TRBJ2-7, with no clear D. Trimming cost V 5 bases and J 6 bases, with 8 bases left between them. Germline-derived CDR1 and CDR2 are MNHEY and SVGAGI. This CDR3 has 11 amino acids. The CDR3 bases are TGTGCCAGCAGTCACCTATCCGAGCAGTACTTC. Translated, it gives CASSHLSEQYF.

The chain joins TRBV10-3 to TRBJ2-5; no clear D. The CDR3 has 13 residues. Germline CDR1 reads ENHRY; CDR2 reads SYGVKD. Trimming removed 7 bases from V and 5 bases from J, with 14 bases in between. CDR3 sequence: CAITGVVGETQYF. CDR3 sequence (DNA): TGTGCCATCACCGGAGTCGTGGGGGAGACCCAGTACTTC.

The V call is TRBV28, the J call TRBJ2-7, with 11 bases matching TRBD1. Germline CDR1 and CDR2: MDHEN and SYDVKM. The V gene end was trimmed by 7 bases and the J gene end by 5 bases; junction bases not matched to a gene: 10. This CDR3 spans 15 amino acids. The CDR3 nucleotides are TGTGCCAGCACCCCTTGGGGGACAGGGGGACACGAGCAGTACTTC. It specifies CASTPWGTGGHEQYF.

This chain connects TRBV7-9 to TRBJ2-1; 12 bases fit TRBD2. V lost 4 bases and J lost 6; bases outside the gene matches: 10. This CDR3 has 17 amino acids. In germline, CDR1 is SEHNR, CDR2 FQNEAQ (reference sequence). CDR3 sequence (DNA): TGTGCCAGCAGCTGGTGGTCTAGCGGGGGGGCGCTCAATGAGCAGTTCTTC. Translation gives CASSWWSSGGALNEQFF.